These 21 T cell receptor beta chains were sequenced from one sample in a study of shared clonotypes between healthy human individuals. Naive-designated CD8 cells lacked CD45RO, were positively enriched for CCR7, and omitted terminally differentiated effector memory CD45RA+ cells. Clones were read by immunoSEQ multiplex PCR, and TCRdb kept only the in-frame ones, dropping some. The sample consists of about 1.9 million clones, around 93% of them appearing once. The specimen sequenced was naive CD8+ T cells from PBMCs. The receptors shown here come from a man between 18 and 35 years old in good health. Some clones in this sample may be carry-over from other donors' samples.

The chain employs TRBV5-6 and TRBJ1-4, with a possible D match to TRBD1 (5 bases). Germline CDR1 reads SGHDT; CDR2 reads YYEEEE. The CDR3 runs 16 residues. Between the trimmed V and J ends, which lost 2 bases and 1 base, there was a span of 12 bases. CDR3 bases: TGTGCCAGCAGCTTAGGCCGGAGGGGAACTAATGAAAAACTGTTTTTT. Encoded protein: CASSLGRRGTNEKLFF.

V is TRBV7-8 and J is TRBJ2-5; D is tentatively TRBD1 or TRBD2 (5 bases each). CDR1 and CDR2 (germline): SGHVS, FQNEAQ. V was trimmed by 4 bases and J by 4 bases, leaving 13 bases between them. This CDR3 spans 14 amino acids. DNA for the CDR3: TGTGCCAGCAGCTCCCCGGGACCAGGAGAGACCCAGTACTTC. Its protein is CASSSPGPGETQYF.

The chain joins TRBV10-3 to TRBJ1-1; D uncertain. Germline values: CDR1 ENHRY, CDR2 SYGVKD. This CDR3 has 17 residues. Trimming took off 6 bases at V and 2 bases at J, with 22 bases between the two ends. CDR3 coding DNA: TGTGCCATCAGGAATTCTGTAGAAGGACGGACTAACACTGAAGCTTTCTTT. It yields the protein CAIRNSVEGRTNTEAFF.

The chain links TRBV5-1 to TRBJ1-2, with TRBD1 as a possible D gene (5 bases). Germline V lookup: CDR1 SGHRS, CDR2 YFSETQ. The CDR3 spans 11 residues. V was trimmed by 6 bases and J by 8 bases, leaving 11 bases between them. CDR3 in amino acids: CASKGIRGYTF. DNA for the CDR3: TGCGCCAGCAAGGGGATTCGGGGCTACACCTTC. The whole variable domain, remainder taken from reference TRBV5-1 and TRBJ1-2, is KAGVTQTPRYLIKTRGQQVTLSCSPISGHRSVSWYQQTPGQGLQFLFEYFSETQRNKGNFPGRFSGRQFSNSRSEMNVSTLELGDSALYLCASKGIRGYTFGSGTRLTVV.

V gene TRBV7-9 combines with J gene TRBJ2-1, with 7 bases identical to TRBD2. CDR3 size: 15 residues. The V segment lost 10 bases and the J segment 4 bases; nucleotides outside the gene matches: 13. Germline CDR1 is SEHNR and CDR2 is FQNEAQ (reference sequence). The DNA of the CDR3 is TGTGCCACTCAGCGGGATTTTCCAAATTACAATGAGCAGTTCTTC. Its translation: CATQRDFPNYNEQFF.

V usage is TRBV9 and J usage is TRBJ2-3, with D unclear. Germline values: CDR1 SGDLS, CDR2 YYNGEE. The V gene lost 2 bases and the J gene lost 3 bases, with 4 bases spanning the gap. The CDR3 totals 12 residues. CDR3 nucleotides: TGTGCCAGCAGCGTTCTGACAGATACGCAGTATTTT. It codes for CASSVLTDTQYF.

The chain uses TRBV9 and TRBJ2-7, with TRBD2 identical over 10 bases. Germline-derived CDR1 and CDR2 are SGDLS and YYNGEE. The CDR3 extends over 18 amino acids. The V gene end was trimmed by 0 bases and the J gene end by 2 bases; junction bases not matched to a gene: 11. CDR3 amino acids: CASSVGPSGRDGAYEQYF. The CDR3 DNA reads TGTGCCAGCAGCGTAGGCCCTAGCGGGAGAGATGGGGCCTACGAGCAGTACTTC.

The chain uses TRBV7-2 and TRBJ2-7; D gene uncertain. The ends were cut back, 3 bases at V and 3 bases at J, with 9 bases in the middle. Germline V gene sequence: CDR1 SGHTA, CDR2 FQGNSA. This CDR3 has 13 residues. The DNA for the CDR3 is TGTGCCAGCAGCTTCCGTAGGGACTACGAGCAGTACTTC. It specifies CASSFRRDYEQYF.

The rearrangement uses TRBV9 and TRBJ1-2; 9 nucleotides align to TRBD1. This CDR3 has 17 amino acids. CDR1 and CDR2 from the germline V gene are SGDLS and YYNGEE. Germline trimming cut 4 bases from V and 2 bases from J; bases unmatched to any gene: 12. In nucleotides, the CDR3 is TGTGCCAGCAGCTCGACACAGGGGGCGCCGGGAAACTATGGCTACACCTTC. Residues: CASSSTQGAPGNYGYTF.

The table lists this clone with a count of one. The chain couples TRBV19 to TRBJ2-7; TRBD2 agrees at 7 bases. The junction had 8 bases not matched to a gene; V was cut back by 10 bases and J by 5 bases. CDR3 length: 12 amino acids. Per the germline V gene, CDR1 is LNHDA and CDR2 is SQIVND (reference sequence). For the CDR3, the DNA is TGTGCCACGGCGGGAGAGTACGACGAGCAGTACTTC. Translation gives CATAGEYDEQYF.

The V call is TRBV27, the J call TRBJ2-3; 9 positions agree with TRBD2. Germline V gene data show CDR1 as MNHEY and CDR2 as SMNVEV (reference sequence). Unmatched junction bases numbered 5, after V lost 2 bases and J lost 5 bases. This CDR3 has 15 amino acids. CDR3 protein: CASSLAVAGVDTQYF. DNA of the CDR3: TGTGCCAGCAGTTTAGCGGTAGCGGGAGTAGATACGCAGTATTTT.

The chain is built from TRBV4-3 and TRBJ1-5; no definite D call. V was clipped by 4 bases and J by 2 bases, with 9 bases between them. The CDR3 sequence is 14 residues long. Germline lookup yields CDR1 LGHNA and CDR2 YSLEER. CDR3 sequence (DNA): TGCGCCAGCAGCCGCACCGAGGGCAATCAGCCCCAGCATTTT. Amino acid sequence: CASSRTEGNQPQHF.

The gene calls are TRBV27 and TRBJ2-7; 9 nucleotides line up with TRBD1. This CDR3 contains 14 residues. The J segment lost 4 bases and the V segment lost 6 bases, leaving 7 bases of the junction unmatched. The germline V gene encodes CDR1 MNHEY and CDR2 SMNVEV (reference sequence). CDR3 loop: CASRTGTGTYEQYF. In nucleotides, the CDR3 is TGTGCCAGCAGAACCGGGACAGGGACATACGAGCAGTACTTC.

For this clone: Other DNA sequences in the sample encode the same CDR3. The chain combines TRBV9 with TRBJ1-1; D is uncertain. This CDR3 region has 11 residues. With 3 bases removed from V and 1 base from J, the gap between germline ends came to 1 base. Germline lookup yields CDR1 SGDLS and CDR2 YYNGEE. Here the CDR3 DNA reads TGTGCCAGCAGCGGGAACACTGAAGCTTTCTTT. Its protein product is CASSGNTEAFF.

Of note for this clone: The sample has other DNA sequences that encode this CDR3 too. CDR3 DNA sequence: TGTGCCTGGCGGGGGGCCGGTTCCTACGAGCAGTACTTC. Its translation: CAWRGAGSYEQYF. This chain connects TRBV30 to TRBJ2-7; D is possibly TRBD2 (7 bases). The CDR3 runs 13 residues. V lost 5 bases to trimming and J lost 1 base, with 12 bases between them. The germline V gene encodes CDR1 GTSNPN and CDR2 SVGIG (reference sequence).

The chain links TRBV27 to TRBJ2-2, with 12 bases fitting TRBD2. There are 16 residues in the CDR3. Germline-derived CDR1 and CDR2 are MNHEY and SMNVEV (reference sequence). V was pared by 7 bases and J by 6 bases, with 9 bases of the junction left unmatched. The CDR3 sequence is CASTDLLAGGPGELFF. CDR3 sequence (DNA): TGTGCCAGCACCGACTTACTAGCGGGGGGACCCGGGGAGCTGTTTTTT.

The V call is TRBV27, the J call TRBJ2-2, with 7 nucleotides matching TRBD2. V was clipped by 3 bases and J by 2 bases; unmatched bases: 6. CDR1 is MNHEY, CDR2 SMNVEV, per germline (reference sequence). The length of the CDR3 is 16 residues. The CDR3 loop reads CASSFAAGENTGELFF. For the CDR3, the DNA is TGTGCCAGCAGTTTCGCGGCGGGAGAAAACACCGGGGAGCTGTTTTTT.

This chain joins TRBV9 and TRBJ1-5; D uncertain. The CDR3 totals 14 residues. The V end lost 3 bases, the J end lost 4 bases, and 11 bases lay between the germline ends. Germline values: CDR1 SGDLS, CDR2 YYNGEE. In DNA form, the CDR3 reads TGTGCCAGCAGCGCCAGCGGTTGGAATCAGCCCCAGCATTTT. Translating gives CASSASGWNQPQHF. Variable domain in full (rest from reference TRBV9 and TRBJ1-5): DSGVTQTPKHLITATGQRVTLRCSPRSGDLSVYWYQQSLDQGLQFLIQYYNGEERAKGNILERFSAQQFPDLHSELNLSSLELGDSALYFCASSASGWNQPQHFGDGTRLSIL.

The V and J genes are TRBV28 and TRBJ2-2, with D possibly TRBD2 on 6 matching bases. This CDR3 is built from 20 residues. Looked up from germline, CDR1 is MDHEN and CDR2 is SYDVKM. The V end was cut by 6 bases, the J end by 0 bases, with 26 bases between. CDR3 DNA sequence: TGTGCCAGCAGCCTATTACCCCCCCGACTAGTATTCCCGAACACCGGGGAGCTGTTTTTT. This codes for CASSLLPPRLVFPNTGELFF.

The chain couples TRBV27 to TRBJ2-7; 11 bases are shared with TRBD1. V lost 5 bases and J lost 4; bases outside the gene matches: 7. The CDR3 is made up of 15 amino acids. The germline V gene has CDR1 MNHEY and CDR2 SMNVEV (reference sequence). In DNA, the CDR3 is TGTGCCAGCAGTCAGCGGACAGGGGGCTTATACGAGCAGTACTTC. This translates into CASSQRTGGLYEQYF.

This rearrangement joins TRBV27 to TRBJ2-1; no reliable D call. The CDR3 is 15 residues long. Germline-derived CDR1 and CDR2 are MNHEY and SMNVEV (reference sequence). V lost 3 bases, J lost 0 bases, and 9 bases lay in between. CDR3 coding DNA: TGTGCCAGCAGTTTGCGACCCCCCTCCTACAATGAGCAGTTCTTC. It specifies CASSLRPPSYNEQFF.